These 9 T cell receptor beta chains were sequenced from one sample in a study of identical twins. TCRdb reprocessed the 5' RACE reads with MiXCR, giving one entry per CDR3 protein. Counted here are 450,000 to 600,000 distinct CDR3 sequences, 20% to 25% occurring once; the ten biggest clones make up around 0.5%. The same specimen was also included in a second study, on yellow fever vaccine responses in identical twins.

Sequencing was carried out using CD4+ T cells sorted from blood. The receptors here all came from a woman aged 18 to 35 in good health.

There are a few counts of this clonotype. CDR3 in amino acids: CASGQGVWNEQFF. The CDR3 region has the DNA TGTGCCAGCGGACAGGGGGTCTGGAATGAGCAGTTCTTC. The chain uses TRBV6-6 and TRBJ2-1; 10 bases align to TRBD1. Germline values: CDR1 MNHNY, CDR2 SVGAGI (reference sequence). J gave up 7 bases and V 8 bases, and 5 bases lay outside the gene matches. The CDR3 covers 13 residues.

Only one count was recorded for this clonotype. This sequence joins TRBV28 and TRBJ2-3; perhaps D is TRBD1 or TRBD2 (5 bases each). CDR3 length: 16 residues. From germline, CDR1 is MDHEN and CDR2 SYDVKM. The V end was cut by 6 bases, the J end by 4 bases, with 20 bases between. DNA of the CDR3: TGTGCCAGCAGCAGCCCCGGGGAGAAAGGGGCAGATACGCAGTATTTT. As protein: CASSSPGEKGADTQYF.

This clonotype was seen repeatedly, ten times or more. The chain recombines TRBV6-6 with TRBJ2-5, with D unresolved. CDR1 is MNHNY and CDR2 is SVGAGI in the germline V gene (reference sequence). There are 11 residues in the CDR3. V was clipped by 6 bases and J by 2 bases, with 4 bases between them. This CDR3 is CASRLQETQYF. Here the CDR3 DNA reads TGTGCCAGCAGACTTCAAGAGACCCAGTACTTC.

The gene calls are TRBV15 and TRBJ2-3; D unclear. The V end lost 5 bases, the J end lost 5 bases, and 11 bases lay between the germline ends. Germline loops: CDR1 LNHNV, CDR2 YYDKDF (reference sequence). CDR3 length equals 13 residues. The DNA of the CDR3 is TGTGCCACCAGCTTAAATCAAATAGATACGCAGTATTTT. It codes for CATSLNQIDTQYF.

This clonotype has just a few counts. This rearrangement joins TRBV5-1 to TRBJ1-1; D is perhaps TRBD1 (6 bases). Germline CDR1 reads SGHRS; CDR2 reads YFSETQ. The CDR3 extends over 16 amino acids. Trimming removed 4 bases from V and 0 bases from J, with 16 bases in between. The CDR3 DNA is TGCGCCAGCAGCCAGGGACATGAAGTCATGAACACTGAAGCTTTCTTT. Its translation: CASSQGHEVMNTEAFF.

This clonotype has only a few counts. The chain is built from TRBV5-1 and TRBJ1-2; TRBD1 might be the D (5 bases). Trimming stripped 3 bases from V and 8 bases from J, with 14 bases between. The CDR3 covers 13 residues. Germline lookup yields CDR1 SGHRS and CDR2 YFSETQ. CDR3 residues: CASSSQGEGGYTF. Here the CDR3 DNA reads TGCGCCAGCAGCTCTCAGGGAGAAGGAGGCTACACCTTC. Drawing the rest from reference TRBV5-1 and TRBJ1-2, the complete variable domain is KAGVTQTPRYLIKTRGQQVTLSCSPISGHRSVSWYQQTPGQGLQFLFEYFSETQRNKGNFPGRFSGRQFSNSRSEMNVSTLELGDSALYLCASSSQGEGGYTFGSGTRLTVV.

The J gene is TRBJ2-5, the V gene TRBV11-2; D is perhaps TRBD2 (7 bases). The germline CDR1 and CDR2 sequences are SGHAT and FQNNGV. V lost 2 bases and J 4 bases, leaving 17 bases between the germline ends. This CDR3 is 16 amino acids long. The CDR3 sequence: CASSLLGGGPSETQYF. CDR3 DNA: TGTGCCAGCAGCTTATTAGGGGGGGGCCCGTCAGAGACCCAGTACTTC.

The rearrangement uses TRBV9 and TRBJ2-2; no clear D gene. There are 15 residues in the CDR3. Germline V gives CDR1 SGDLS, CDR2 YYNGEE. Trimming cost V 2 bases and J 2 bases, with 10 bases left between them. CDR3 coding DNA: TGTGCCAGCAGCGTCGGACCGAGCAACACCGGGGAGCTGTTTTTT. Protein product: CASSVGPSNTGELFF.

The chain joins TRBV4-2 to TRBJ2-7; 7 bases fit TRBD1. CDR3 length: 16 residues. V lost 1 base and J lost 2; bases outside the gene matches: 8. Germline-derived CDR1 and CDR2 are LGHNA and YNFKEQ. In nucleotides, the CDR3 is TGTGCCAGCAGCCAAGCCTCCGGACAGGTTACCTACGAGCAGTACTTC. It yields the protein CASSQASGQVTYEQYF.